This TCR beta chain was recorded in a study of blood T cell repertoires in COVID-19 (dated by TCRdb to between 2020 and 2021). General notes on the study: Samples covering the acute and convalescent phases of COVID-19 were provided by collaborators in the United States, Italy and Spain. The samples were drawn from the first 160 participants of the ongoing ImmuneRACE study and from 950 to 1,500 subjects provided by 6 global collaborators. The prospective study material was composed of cDNA or gDNA derived from T cells, B-cell-depleted T cells, or PBMCs. The repertoires were made available in a free public database intended to serve as a resource for research on the immune response to SARS-CoV-2. Where available, HLA class I and class II types were taken from metadata supplied by the sample provider and were not determined by assay-based typing. Sample metadata almost always included a de-identified subject ID, COVID-19 status, age in years and sex. Subjects who had been exposed to COVID-19, were actively infected with it, or had recovered from it provided the deeply sampled blood TCRbeta repertoires that made up the dataset.

General findings and caveats noted by the study authors: How much clinical and demographic metadata was included differed by source and by participant, and the metadata was provided uncurated.

This clone has just one count. This clone's antigen is unknown. Base qualities are not provided; no much larger clone lies one nucleotide away. Collaborating institutions collected whole blood in K2EDTA tubes following their own protocols. Collaborator samples were shipped for TCRbeta analysis as frozen whole blood, isolated PBMCs, or DNA extracted from either sample type. TCRbeta CDR3 regions were amplified from genomic DNA using the immunoSEQ Assay, a bias-controlled multiplex PCR. Per the original workflow: Nucleated cell counts per sample were estimated from amplification of reference gene primers within the assay. To quantify the absolute abundance of each unique TCRbeta CDR3 rearrangement, sequence reads were collapsed and filtered. For each sample, productive Simpson clonality was calculated as the square root of Simpson's diversity index across productive rearrangements. TCRdb mirrors the immuneACCESS table, restricted to in-frame sequences. Some clones are absent from its copies; in checked studies, under half trace to an unresolved V gene, and the reason for the others is unknown. The V and J calls and the clone size are those of that table, but D and trimming were determined from the DNA. In all, the sample holds nearly 200,000 clones, and about 80% of those were seen once. The top ten clones comprise 6.9% of the sample.

The germline V gene (reference sequence) specifies LNHDA as CDR1 and SQIVND as CDR2. From its cysteine to its phenylalanine, the CDR3 spans 14 amino acids. Kept here is only the CDR3 DNA, which spans 42 bases and is read in frame from base 1. V loses 6 bases of germline sequence and J loses 0 bases, and the interval between the two ends is 9 bases. Sequenced material: peripheral blood. The clonotype comes from a human donor with acute or convalescent COVID-19. The donor label of this sample is uncertain. This chain is built from TRBV19 and TRBJ2-1; no D gene call is confident. Here is the DNA: TGTGCCAGTAGCACTGTTCTCTCCTACAATGAGCAGTTCTTC. Translation gives CASSTVLSYNEQFF.